This T cell receptor (beta chain) was obtained from a study of T cells in Graves' hyperthyroidism and ophthalmopathy. In this sample, this clonotype turned up many times. The TCR beta CDR3 regions underwent amplification using RNA transcripts as the source. First-round RT-PCR targeting the TCR CDR3 was performed with the HTBI primer set. Using its own MiXCR run on the multiplex PCR reads, TCRdb lists one record per CDR3 protein. Of about 400,000 distinct CDR3 sequences detected, about 13% appear once; the ten largest clones hold roughly 4.8%. CDR3 length: 14 residues. CDR1 is MNHNS, CDR2 SASEGT, per germline. Trimming took off 8 bases at V and 2 bases at J, with 15 bases between the two ends.

The source is a woman between 18 and 29 years old with Graves' hyperthyroidism. The rearrangement uses TRBV6-1 and TRBJ1-1; D is ambiguous. Sequenced input: blood. The CDR3 protein is CASWIAGGNTEAFF. The CDR3 DNA reads TGTGCCAGCTGGATCGCGGGAGGAAACACTGAAGCTTTCTTT.